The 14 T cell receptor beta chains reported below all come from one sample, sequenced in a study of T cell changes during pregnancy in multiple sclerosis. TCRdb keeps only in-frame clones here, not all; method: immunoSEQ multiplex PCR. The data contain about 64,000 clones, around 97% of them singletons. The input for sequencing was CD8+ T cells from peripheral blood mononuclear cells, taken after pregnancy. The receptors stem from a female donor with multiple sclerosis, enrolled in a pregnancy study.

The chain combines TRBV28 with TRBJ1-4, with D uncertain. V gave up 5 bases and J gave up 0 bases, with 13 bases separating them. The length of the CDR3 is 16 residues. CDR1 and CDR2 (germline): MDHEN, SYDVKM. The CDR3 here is CASSLRHIATNEKLFF. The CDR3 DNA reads TGTGCCAGCAGTCTTCGCCACATTGCAACTAATGAAAAACTGTTTTTT.

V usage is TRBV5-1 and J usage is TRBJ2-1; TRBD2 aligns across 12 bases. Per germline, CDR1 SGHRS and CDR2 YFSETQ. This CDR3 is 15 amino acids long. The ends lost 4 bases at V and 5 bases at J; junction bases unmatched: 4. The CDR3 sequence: CASSPRLAGDNEQFF. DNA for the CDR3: TGCGCCAGCAGCCCCCGACTAGCGGGAGACAATGAGCAGTTCTTC.

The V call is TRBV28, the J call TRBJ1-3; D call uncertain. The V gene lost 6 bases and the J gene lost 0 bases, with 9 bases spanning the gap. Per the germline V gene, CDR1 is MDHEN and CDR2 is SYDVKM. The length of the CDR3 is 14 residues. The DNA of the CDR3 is TGTGCCAGCAGCCGCACAGCCTCTGGAAACACCATATATTTT. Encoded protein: CASSRTASGNTIYF.

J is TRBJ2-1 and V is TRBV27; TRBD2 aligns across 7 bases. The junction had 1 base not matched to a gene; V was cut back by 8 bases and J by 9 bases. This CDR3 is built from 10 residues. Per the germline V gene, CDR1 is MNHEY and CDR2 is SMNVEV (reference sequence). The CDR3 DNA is TGTGCCAGCGGGAGGGGTGAGCAGTTCTTC. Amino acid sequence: CASGRGEQFF.

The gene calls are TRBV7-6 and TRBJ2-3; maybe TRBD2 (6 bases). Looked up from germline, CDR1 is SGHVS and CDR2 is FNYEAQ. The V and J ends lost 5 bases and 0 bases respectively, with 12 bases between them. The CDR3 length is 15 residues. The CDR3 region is CASSAVGGSTDTQYF. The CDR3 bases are TGTGCCAGCAGCGCAGTTGGGGGGAGCACAGATACGCAGTATTTT.

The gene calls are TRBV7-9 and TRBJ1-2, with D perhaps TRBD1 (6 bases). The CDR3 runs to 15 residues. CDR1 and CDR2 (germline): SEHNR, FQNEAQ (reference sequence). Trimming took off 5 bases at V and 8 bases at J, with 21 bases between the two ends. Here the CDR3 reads CASSPQVGAANGYTF. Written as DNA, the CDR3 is TGTGCCAGCAGCCCCCAAGTGGGGGCGGCGAACGGCTACACCTTC.

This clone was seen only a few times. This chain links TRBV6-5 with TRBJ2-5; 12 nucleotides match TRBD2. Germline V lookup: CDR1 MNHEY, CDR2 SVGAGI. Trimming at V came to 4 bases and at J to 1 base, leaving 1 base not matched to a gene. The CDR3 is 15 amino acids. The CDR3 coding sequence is TGTGCCAGCAGTTCGGGACTAGCGGGCCAAGAGACCCAGTACTTC. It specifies CASSSGLAGQETQYF.

The chain's CDR3 is CASSGIREKYEQYF. The CDR3 DNA reads TGTGCCAGCAGCGGGATTCGGGAGAAGTACGAGCAGTACTTC. The chain uses TRBV5-5 and TRBJ2-7; tentatively, D is TRBD2 (6 bases). Trimming left V 4 bases short and J 4 bases short, with 15 bases between. The CDR3 spans 14 residues. Germline-derived CDR1 and CDR2 are SGHKS and YYEKEE (reference sequence). Looking up the rest from reference TRBV5-5 and TRBJ2-7 gives the full variable domain: DAGVTQSPTHLIKTRGQQVTLRCSPISGHKSVSWYQQVLGQGPQFIFQYYEKEERGRGNFPDRFSARQFPNYSSELNVNALLLGDSALYLCASSGIREKYEQYFGPGTRLTVT.

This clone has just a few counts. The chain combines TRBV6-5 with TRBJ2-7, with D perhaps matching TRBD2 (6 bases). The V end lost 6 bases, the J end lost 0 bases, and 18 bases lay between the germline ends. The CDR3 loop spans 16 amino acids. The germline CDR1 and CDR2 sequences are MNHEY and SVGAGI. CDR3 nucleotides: TGTGCCAGCAGCTACGGGACCGGAGGGAGCTCCTACGAGCAGTACTTC. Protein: CASSYGTGGSSYEQYF.

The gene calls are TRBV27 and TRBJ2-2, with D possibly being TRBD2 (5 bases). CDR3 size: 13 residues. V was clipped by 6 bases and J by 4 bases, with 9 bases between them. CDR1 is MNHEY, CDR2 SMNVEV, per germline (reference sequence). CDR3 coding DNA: TGTGCCAGCAGCTTTGGAGGCACCGGGGAGCTGTTTTTT. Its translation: CASSFGGTGELFF.

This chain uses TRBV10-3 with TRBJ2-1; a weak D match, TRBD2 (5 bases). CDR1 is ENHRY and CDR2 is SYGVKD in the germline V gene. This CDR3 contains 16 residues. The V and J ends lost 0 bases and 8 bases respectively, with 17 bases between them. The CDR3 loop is CAISESFGLPGDEQFF. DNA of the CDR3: TGTGCCATCAGTGAGTCGTTTGGGCTACCCGGGGATGAGCAGTTCTTC.

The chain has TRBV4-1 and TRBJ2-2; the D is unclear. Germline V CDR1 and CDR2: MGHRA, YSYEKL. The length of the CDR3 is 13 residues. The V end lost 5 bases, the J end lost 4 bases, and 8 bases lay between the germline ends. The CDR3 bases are TGCGCCAGCAGCGCTAGAGTCACCGGGGAGCTGTTTTTT. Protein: CASSARVTGELFF.

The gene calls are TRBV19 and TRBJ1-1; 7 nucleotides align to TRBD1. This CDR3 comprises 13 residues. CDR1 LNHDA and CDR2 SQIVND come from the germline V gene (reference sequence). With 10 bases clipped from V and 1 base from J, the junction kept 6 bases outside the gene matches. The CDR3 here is CATRTGQNTEAFF. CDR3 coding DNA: TGTGCCACCAGGACAGGACAGAACACTGAAGCTTTCTTT.

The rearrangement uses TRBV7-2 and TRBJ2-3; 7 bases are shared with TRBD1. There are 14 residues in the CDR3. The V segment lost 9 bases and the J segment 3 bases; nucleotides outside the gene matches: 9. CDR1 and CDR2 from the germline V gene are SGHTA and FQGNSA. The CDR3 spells CASTGTVVTDTQYF. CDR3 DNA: TGTGCCAGTACGGGGACAGTGGTGACAGATACGCAGTATTTT.